This TCR beta chain was profiled in a study of T cell responses to AZD1222 COVID-19 vaccine. Regarding the study as a whole: With dominance at 160-218 and 743-854, vaccine-associated CD4 TCRs spanned spike. Possibly, clonal diversity was underestimated; donors were largely white British and included more females. Spike-specific TCR breadth and depth both grew after two AZD1222 doses.

Concerning this clone itself: Antigen specificity is unknown.

Produced via immunoSEQ multiplex PCR; TCRdb's table is partial and in-frame only. In the table there are around 100,000 clones, 87% of which are singletons. CDR3 length equals 15 residues. J lost 6 bases, V lost 0 bases, and 0 bases had no gene match. Germline CDR1 and CDR2: ENHRY and SYGVKD. The source was peripheral blood, collected 28 days after the second AZD1222 dose. The receptor was derived from an adult who received the AZD1222 COVID-19 vaccine. The genes are TRBV10-3 and TRBJ2-1, with TRBD2 matching 12 bases. The chain's CDR3 is CAISESTSGSNEQFF. Here the CDR3 DNA reads TGTGCCATCAGTGAGTCGACTAGCGGGAGCAATGAGCAGTTCTTC.